This T cell receptor beta chain was captured by sequencing in a study of shared T cell receptors in the human thymus. Between the trimmed V and J ends, which lost 1 base and 4 bases, there was a span of 27 bases. There are 20 residues in the CDR3. Germline-derived CDR1 and CDR2 are SGHDN and FVKESK. The method was immunoSEQ multiplex PCR; TCRdb's version includes in-frame clones alone and lacks a portion of them. This sample has about 710,000 clones, with about 90% found just once. These data were likewise used in another study, on human thymus T cells.

The TCR sequence derives from a boy in the first two years of life with a congenital heart defect. V usage is TRBV14 and J usage is TRBJ2-3; maybe TRBD1 (6 bases). The sequenced sample consisted of thymocytes. The CDR3 is CASSQGGQREQGPVADTQYF. The CDR3 coding sequence is TGTGCCAGCAGCCAAGGCGGACAAAGGGAACAGGGACCCGTCGCAGATACGCAGTATTTT.